This TCR beta chain was captured by sequencing in a study of GPR56 and killer-like receptors on CD4 memory cells (dated by TCRdb to the late 2010s). In the study overall: According to the study's proposal, human CD4+ memory T-cell differentiation and cytokine production potential are marked by the progressive acquisition of KLRB1, KLRG1, GPR56 and then KLRF1. Healthy blood donors in the study were described as age-matched to the liver disease patients, whose median age was about 68 years. Beyond this particular receptor, the publication reports: The clones that dominated late populations 4 and 5 were also present in early populations 1 and 2, and the authors interpreted this finding as evidence for linear differentiation. Clonal frequency started low in the marker-negative population and rose progressively along the proposed pathway, while TCRbeta diversity decreased accordingly. TCR repertoire overlap was especially strong between late populations 4 and 5, and population 3 also partly overlapped. Diversity and similarity analyses were restricted to the 100 most expanded clones per population rather than full repertoires.

Five KLR/GPR56-defined CD4+ populations were enriched by fluorescence-activated cell sorting before TCRbeta sequencing. To test a linear memory differentiation pathway, the researchers sequenced TCRbeta repertoires from five CD4+ T-cell subsets that were defined by expression of KLRB1, KLRG1, GPR56 and KLRF1. TCR-sequenced cells came from peripheral blood of healthy control individuals, reported as five donors in the TCRbeta analysis figure. Heparinized peripheral blood was collected, and every sample was processed within one hour of being retrieved. Blood was diluted 1:2 in PBS, and peripheral blood mononuclear cells were then isolated from the diluted blood at room temperature by Biocoll density gradient centrifugation. Before flow sorting, freshly isolated PBMCs underwent magnetic sorting with anti-CD4 MicroBeads to enrich CD4+ T cells. A BD FACSAria II was used to sort CD4+ T cells enriched from PBMCs of healthy donors according to marker expression. For surface staining, the researchers used Miltenyi Biotec antibodies: anti-KLRB1 clone 191B8, anti-KLRF1 clone 4A4.D10 and anti-KLRG1 clone REA261.

For this clonotype: Its antigen remains undetermined.

TCRdb lists the instrument as Illumina HiSeq 2500. To build sequencing libraries, a previously published PCR protocol was used to amplify the recombined TCRbeta locus. Processing in the source paper ran as follows. Any read whose average quality score fell below 30 was discarded, and IMSEQ was used to process the reads that remained. Each clonotype was defined by the combination of Vbeta gene, Jbeta gene and CDR3 amino acid sequence. To quantify how much the repertoires of different populations overlapped, the Morisita-Horn index was computed on the top 100 expanded clones. Renyi diversity profiles, calculated on the top 100 expanded clones, were used to assess clonal diversity. After reprocessing by TCRdb, each CDR3 protein sequence is one entry, and no DNA is given. The V and J calls reflect TCRdb's pipeline rather than the authors' work. The table for this sample records 2,500 to 3,000 distinct CDR3 sequences. The top ten clonotypes cover approximately 3.2% of the sample.

Reading from cysteine to phenylalanine, the CDR3 counts 16 amino acids. Only the protein sequence is given. This chain is built from TRBV12-3 or TRBV12-4 and TRBJ2-3; there is no DNA to check the TCRdb D call of TRBD1. Sequencing was carried out using memory CD4+ T cells from blood. This TCR was sampled from a human donor in good health. CDR3 region: CASSLFGGGGTDTQYF.